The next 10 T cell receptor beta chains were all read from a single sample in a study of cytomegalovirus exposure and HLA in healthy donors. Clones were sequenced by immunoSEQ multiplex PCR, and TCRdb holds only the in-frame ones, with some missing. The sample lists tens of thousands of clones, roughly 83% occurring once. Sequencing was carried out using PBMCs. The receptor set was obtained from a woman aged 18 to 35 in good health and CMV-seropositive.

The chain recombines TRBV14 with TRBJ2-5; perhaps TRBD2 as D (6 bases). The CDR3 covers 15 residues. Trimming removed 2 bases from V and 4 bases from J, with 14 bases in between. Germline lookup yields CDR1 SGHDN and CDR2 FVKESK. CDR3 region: CASSQNQGGGETQYF. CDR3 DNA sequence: TGTGCCAGCAGCCAAAATCAGGGAGGAGGAGAGACCCAGTACTTC.

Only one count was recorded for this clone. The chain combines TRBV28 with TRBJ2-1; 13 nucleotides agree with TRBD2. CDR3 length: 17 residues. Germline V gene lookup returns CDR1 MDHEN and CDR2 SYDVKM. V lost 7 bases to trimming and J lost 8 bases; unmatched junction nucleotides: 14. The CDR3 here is CASTDARGLAGWYEQFF. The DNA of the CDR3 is TGTGCCAGCACCGACGCACGGGGACTAGCGGGGTGGTATGAGCAGTTCTTC.

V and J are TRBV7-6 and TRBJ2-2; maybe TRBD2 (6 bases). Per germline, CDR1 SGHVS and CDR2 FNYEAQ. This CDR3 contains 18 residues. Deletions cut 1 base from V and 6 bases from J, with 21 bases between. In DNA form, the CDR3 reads TGTGCCAGCAGCTTAGGGGGACTTAGCCCCAAGGTTGCCGGGGAGCTGTTTTTT. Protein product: CASSLGGLSPKVAGELFF.

The CDR3 protein is CASSEIVSGQGYTF. In DNA, the CDR3 is TGTGCCAGCAGTGAAATCGTGTCAGGGCAAGGCTACACCTTC. The genes are TRBV6-1 and TRBJ1-2, with a tentative D call TRBD1 (5 bases). Between the trimmed V and J ends, which lost 2 bases and 8 bases, there was a span of 15 bases. From germline, CDR1 is MNHNS and CDR2 SASEGT. The CDR3 spans 14 residues.

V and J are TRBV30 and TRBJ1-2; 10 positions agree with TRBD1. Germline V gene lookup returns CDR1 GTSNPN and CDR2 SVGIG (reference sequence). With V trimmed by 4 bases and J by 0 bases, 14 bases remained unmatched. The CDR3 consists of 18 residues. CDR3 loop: CAWTIGSGTGETNYGYTF. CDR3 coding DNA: TGTGCCTGGACCATAGGCTCCGGGACAGGGGAGACTAACTATGGCTACACCTTC.

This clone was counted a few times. In nucleotides, the CDR3 is TGTGCCAGCAGCGCGACAGTGAACACCGGGGAGCTGTTTTTT. Residues: CASSATVNTGELFF. The rearrangement uses TRBV14 and TRBJ2-2, with D possibly matching TRBD1 (5 bases). The germline CDR1 and CDR2 sequences are SGHDN and FVKESK. Trimming took off 5 bases at V and 1 base at J, with 8 bases between the two ends. The CDR3 runs to 14 residues.

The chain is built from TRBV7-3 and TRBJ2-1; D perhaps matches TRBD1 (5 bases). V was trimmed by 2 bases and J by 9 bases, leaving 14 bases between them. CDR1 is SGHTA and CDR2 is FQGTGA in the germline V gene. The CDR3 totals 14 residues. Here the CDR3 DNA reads TGTGCCAGCAGCTTACGCAGGGTCCCAAGTGAGCAGTTCTTC. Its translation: CASSLRRVPSEQFF.

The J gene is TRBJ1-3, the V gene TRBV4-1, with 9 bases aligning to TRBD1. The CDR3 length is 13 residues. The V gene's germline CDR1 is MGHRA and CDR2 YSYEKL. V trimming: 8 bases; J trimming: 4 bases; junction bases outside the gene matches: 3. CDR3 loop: CASLGTGGNTIYF. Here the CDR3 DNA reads TGCGCCAGCTTGGGGACAGGGGGAAACACCATATATTTT.

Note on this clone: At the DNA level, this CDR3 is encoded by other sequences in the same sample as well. CDR3 amino acids: CASRTVSYNEQFF. In nucleotides, the CDR3 is TGTGCCAGCAGGACAGTATCCTACAATGAGCAGTTCTTC. The V and J genes are TRBV2 and TRBJ2-1; possible D gene TRBD1, 5 bases. The CDR3 sequence is 13 residues long. Trimming stripped 6 bases from V and 1 base from J, with 7 bases between. Germline V gives CDR1 SNHLY, CDR2 FYNNEI.

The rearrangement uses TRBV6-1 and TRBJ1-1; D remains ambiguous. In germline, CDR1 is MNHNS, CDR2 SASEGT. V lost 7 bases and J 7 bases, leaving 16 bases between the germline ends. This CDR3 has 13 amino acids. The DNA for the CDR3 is TGTGCCAGCATAACGGACTGGATTGGTGAAGCTTTCTTT. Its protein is CASITDWIGEAFF.